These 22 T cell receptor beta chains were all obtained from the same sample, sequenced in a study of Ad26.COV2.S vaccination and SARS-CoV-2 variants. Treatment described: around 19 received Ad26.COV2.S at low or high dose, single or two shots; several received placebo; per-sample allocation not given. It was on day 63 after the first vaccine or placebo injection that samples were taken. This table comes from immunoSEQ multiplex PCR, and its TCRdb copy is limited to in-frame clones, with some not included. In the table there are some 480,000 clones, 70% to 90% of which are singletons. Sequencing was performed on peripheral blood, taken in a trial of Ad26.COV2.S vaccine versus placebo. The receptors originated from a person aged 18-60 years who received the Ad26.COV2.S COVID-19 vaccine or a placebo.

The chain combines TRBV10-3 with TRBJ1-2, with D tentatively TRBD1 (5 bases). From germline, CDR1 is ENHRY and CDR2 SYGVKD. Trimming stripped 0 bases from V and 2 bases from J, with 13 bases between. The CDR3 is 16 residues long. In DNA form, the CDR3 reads TGTGCCATCAGTGAGTCCAGAACCGGGACGAACTATGGCTACACCTTC. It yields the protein CAISESRTGTNYGYTF.

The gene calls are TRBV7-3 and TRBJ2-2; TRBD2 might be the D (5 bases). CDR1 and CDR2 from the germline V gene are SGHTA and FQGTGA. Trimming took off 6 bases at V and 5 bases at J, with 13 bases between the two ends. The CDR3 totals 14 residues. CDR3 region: CASSPSRLTGELFF. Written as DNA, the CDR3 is TGTGCCAGCAGTCCTTCTAGACTAACCGGGGAGCTGTTTTTT.

CDR3: CASSILASGSYEQYF. CDR3 sequence (DNA): TGTGCCAGTAGTATTCTCGCTAGCGGATCCTACGAGCAGTACTTC. This chain uses TRBV19 with TRBJ2-7, with 7 bases identical to TRBD2. The V and J ends lost 3 bases and 1 base, in that order; junction bases with no gene match: 6. Germline V gives CDR1 LNHDA, CDR2 SQIVND (reference sequence). The CDR3 has 15 amino acids.

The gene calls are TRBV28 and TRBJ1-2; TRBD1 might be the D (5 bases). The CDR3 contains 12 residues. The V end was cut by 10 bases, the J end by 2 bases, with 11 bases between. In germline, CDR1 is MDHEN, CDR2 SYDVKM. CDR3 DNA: TGTGCCACGGACGACAGAAACTATGGCTACACCTTC. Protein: CATDDRNYGYTF.

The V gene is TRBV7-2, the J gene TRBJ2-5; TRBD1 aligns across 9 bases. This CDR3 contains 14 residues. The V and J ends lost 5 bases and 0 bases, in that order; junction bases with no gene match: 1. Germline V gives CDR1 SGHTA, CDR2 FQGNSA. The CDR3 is CASSRTGDQETQYF. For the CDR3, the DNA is TGTGCCAGCAGCCGGACAGGGGACCAAGAGACCCAGTACTTC.

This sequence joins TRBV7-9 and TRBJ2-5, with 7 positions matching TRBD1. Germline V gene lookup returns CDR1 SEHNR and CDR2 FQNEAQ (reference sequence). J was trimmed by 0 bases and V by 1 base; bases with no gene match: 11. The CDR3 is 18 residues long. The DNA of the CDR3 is TGTGCCAGCAGCTTAGGCGACTGGACAGGAAGGTACCAAGAGACCCAGTACTTC. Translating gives CASSLGDWTGRYQETQYF.

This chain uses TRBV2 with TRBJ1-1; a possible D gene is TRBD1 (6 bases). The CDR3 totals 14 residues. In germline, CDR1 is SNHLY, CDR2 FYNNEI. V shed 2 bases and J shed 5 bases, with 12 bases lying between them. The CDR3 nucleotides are TGTGCCAGCAGTGAATGGGGGGCGCAAACTGAAGCTTTCTTT. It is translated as CASSEWGAQTEAFF.

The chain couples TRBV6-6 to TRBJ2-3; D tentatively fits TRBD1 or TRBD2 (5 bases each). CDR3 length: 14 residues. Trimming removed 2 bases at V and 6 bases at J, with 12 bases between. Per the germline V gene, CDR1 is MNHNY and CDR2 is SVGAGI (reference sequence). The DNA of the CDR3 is TGTGCCAGCAGTTACAAGGGGACCAGGGATACGCAGTATTTT. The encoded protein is CASSYKGTRDTQYF.

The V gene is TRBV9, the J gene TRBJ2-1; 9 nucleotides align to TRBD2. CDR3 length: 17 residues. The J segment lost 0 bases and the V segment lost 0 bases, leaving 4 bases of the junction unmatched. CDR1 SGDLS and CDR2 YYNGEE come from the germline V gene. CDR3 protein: CASSVDSGSSSYNEQFF. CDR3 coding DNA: TGTGCCAGCAGCGTAGATAGCGGGAGTAGCTCCTACAATGAGCAGTTCTTC.

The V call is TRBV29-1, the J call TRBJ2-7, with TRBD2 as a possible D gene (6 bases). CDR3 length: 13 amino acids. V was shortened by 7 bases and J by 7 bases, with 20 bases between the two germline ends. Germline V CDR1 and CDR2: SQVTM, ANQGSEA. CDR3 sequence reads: CSGRLGGGGEQYF. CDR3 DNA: TGCAGCGGCCGCCTAGGTGGGGGAGGTGAGCAGTACTTC.

CDR3 sequence reads: CASSSPHMNTEAFF. The DNA for the CDR3 is TGTGCCAGCAGTTCCCCGCATATGAACACTGAAGCTTTCTTT. The rearrangement uses TRBV28 and TRBJ1-1; D remains ambiguous. V was shortened by 4 bases and J by 0 bases, with 9 bases between the two germline ends. The CDR3 contains 14 residues. Germline loops: CDR1 MDHEN, CDR2 SYDVKM.

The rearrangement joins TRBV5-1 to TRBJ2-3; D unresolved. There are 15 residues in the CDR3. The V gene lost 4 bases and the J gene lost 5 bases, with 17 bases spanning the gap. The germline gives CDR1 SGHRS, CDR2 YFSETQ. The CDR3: CASSPPIQARDTQYF. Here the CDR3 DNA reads TGCGCCAGCAGCCCGCCCATCCAGGCTAGAGATACGCAGTATTTT.

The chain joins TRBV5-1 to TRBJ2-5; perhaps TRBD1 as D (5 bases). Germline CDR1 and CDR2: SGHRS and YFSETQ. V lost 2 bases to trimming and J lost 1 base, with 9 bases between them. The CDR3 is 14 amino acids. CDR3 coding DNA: TGCGCCAGCAGCTTAATCAGGGTCCAAGAGACCCAGTACTTC. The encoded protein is CASSLIRVQETQYF.

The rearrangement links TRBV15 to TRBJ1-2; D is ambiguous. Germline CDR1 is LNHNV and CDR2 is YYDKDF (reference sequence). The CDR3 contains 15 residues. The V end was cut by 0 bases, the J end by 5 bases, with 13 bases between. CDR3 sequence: CATSRDWGSGYGYTF. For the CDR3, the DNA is TGTGCCACCAGCAGAGATTGGGGATCTGGGTATGGCTACACCTTC.

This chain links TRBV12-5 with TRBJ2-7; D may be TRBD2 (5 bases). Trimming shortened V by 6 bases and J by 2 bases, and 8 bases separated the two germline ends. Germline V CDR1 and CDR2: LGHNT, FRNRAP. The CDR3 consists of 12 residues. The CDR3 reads CASGRGPYEQYF. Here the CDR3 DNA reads TGTGCTAGTGGCCGAGGGCCCTACGAGCAGTACTTC.

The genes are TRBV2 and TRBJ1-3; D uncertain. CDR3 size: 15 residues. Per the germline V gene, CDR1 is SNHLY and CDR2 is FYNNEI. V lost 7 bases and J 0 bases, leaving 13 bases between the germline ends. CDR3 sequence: CASMMEERSGNTIYF. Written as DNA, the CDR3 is TGTGCCAGCATGATGGAGGAGCGCTCTGGAAACACCATATATTTT.

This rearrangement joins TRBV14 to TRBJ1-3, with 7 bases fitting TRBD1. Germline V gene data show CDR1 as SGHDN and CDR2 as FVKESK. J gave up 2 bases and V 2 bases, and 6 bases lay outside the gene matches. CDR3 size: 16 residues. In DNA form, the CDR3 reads TGTGCCAGCAGCCAACGCGACAGGGCGGCTGGAAACACCATATATTTT. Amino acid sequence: CASSQRDRAAGNTIYF.

The CDR3 region has the DNA TGTGCCAGCAGTGGTGACAGACCCAATCAGCCCCAGCATTTT. Amino acid sequence: CASSGDRPNQPQHF. The J gene is TRBJ1-5, the V gene TRBV2, with D perhaps matching TRBD1 (5 bases). Germline V gene lookup returns CDR1 SNHLY and CDR2 FYNNEI. The CDR3 sequence is 14 residues long. With 4 bases removed from V and 3 bases from J, the gap between germline ends came to 10 bases.

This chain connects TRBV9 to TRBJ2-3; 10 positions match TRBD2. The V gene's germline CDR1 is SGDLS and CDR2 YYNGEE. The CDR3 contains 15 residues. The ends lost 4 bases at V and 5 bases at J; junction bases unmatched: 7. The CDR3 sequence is CASSPWVAGGDTQYF. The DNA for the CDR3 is TGTGCCAGCAGCCCGTGGGTAGCGGGAGGAGATACGCAGTATTTT.

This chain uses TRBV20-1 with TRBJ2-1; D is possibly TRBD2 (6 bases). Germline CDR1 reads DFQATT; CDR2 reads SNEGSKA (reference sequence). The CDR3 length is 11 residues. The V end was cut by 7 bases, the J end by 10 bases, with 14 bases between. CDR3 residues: CSVPRGVEQFF. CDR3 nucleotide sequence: TGCAGTGTCCCCCGCGGGGTAGAGCAGTTCTTC.

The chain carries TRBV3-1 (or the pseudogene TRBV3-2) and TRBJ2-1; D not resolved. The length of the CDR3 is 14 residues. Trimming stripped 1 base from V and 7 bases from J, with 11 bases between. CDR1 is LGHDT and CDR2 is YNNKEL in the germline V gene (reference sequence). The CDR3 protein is CASSQAGLSNEQFF. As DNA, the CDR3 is TGTGCCAGCAGCCAAGCCGGGCTTTCTAATGAGCAGTTCTTC.

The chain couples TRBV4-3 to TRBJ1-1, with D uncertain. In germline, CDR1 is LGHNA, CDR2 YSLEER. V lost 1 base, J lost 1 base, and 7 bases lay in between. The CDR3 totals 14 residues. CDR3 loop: CASSQAGPNTEAFF. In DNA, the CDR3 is TGCGCCAGCAGCCAAGCTGGACCGAACACTGAAGCTTTCTTT.